What follows are 17 T cell receptor beta chains derived from one specimen sequenced in a study of tumor-infiltrating lymphocytes in localized non-small cell lung cancer. Libraries were prepared by immunoSEQ multiplex PCR; TCRdb keeps only in-frame clonotypes and omits some of them. Of 9,500 to 10,000 clones detected, about 72% appear once; the ten largest clones hold 9.5% to 10%. Sample: lung tumor tissue. The receptors come from a human donor with non-small cell lung cancer.

The chain uses TRBV27 and TRBJ2-1; 15 nucleotides agree with TRBD2. V dropped 6 bases and J dropped 1; count of bases not matched to a gene: 7. The CDR3 is 18 residues long. Germline CDR1 MNHEY, CDR2 SMNVEV (reference sequence). CDR3: CASSRGTSGRRSYNEQFF. CDR3 in DNA: TGTGCCAGCAGCCGCGGGACTAGCGGGAGGCGATCCTACAATGAGCAGTTCTTC.

This clone was counted only a few times. The V and J genes are TRBV19 and TRBJ2-2; 7 nucleotides line up with TRBD1. Looked up from germline, CDR1 is LNHDA and CDR2 is SQIVND (reference sequence). The CDR3 has 14 amino acids. Germline trimming cut 5 bases from V and 6 bases from J; bases unmatched to any gene: 6. The CDR3 reads CASSPMTGPGELFF. The CDR3 DNA reads TGTGCCAGTAGTCCGATGACAGGGCCCGGGGAGCTGTTTTTT.

With regard to this clone: A far larger clone is only one base removed, so a read error is likely. J is TRBJ1-5 and V is TRBV5-4; tentatively, D is TRBD1 (6 bases). This CDR3 comprises 15 residues. V was shortened by 0 bases and J by 5 bases, with 12 bases between the two germline ends. The germline gives CDR1 SGHNT, CDR2 YYREEE (reference sequence). CDR3 bases: TGTGCCAGCAGCTTGGGATGGGGGGCGGATCAGCCCCAGCATTTT. Amino acids: CASSLGWGADQPQHF.

V is TRBV5-4 and J is TRBJ2-1; TRBD2 aligns across 8 bases. The CDR3 totals 15 residues. V trimming: 4 bases; J trimming: 8 bases; junction bases outside the gene matches: 11. Germline V lookup: CDR1 SGHNT, CDR2 YYREEE (reference sequence). CDR3 protein: CASSLQRETVDEQFF. The CDR3, as DNA: TGTGCCAGCAGCCTTCAGCGGGAGACAGTAGATGAGCAGTTCTTC. The full variable domain, rest sourced from reference TRBV5-4 and TRBJ2-1, is ETGVTQSPTHLIKTRGQQVTLRCSSQSGHNTVSWYQQALGQGPQFIFQYYREEENGRGNFPPRFSGLQFPNYSSELNVNALELDDSALYLCASSLQRETVDEQFFGPGTRLTVL.

The chain carries TRBV29-1 and TRBJ1-5; weak D call: TRBD1 (5 bases). V shed 6 bases and J shed 0 bases, with 6 bases lying between them. The CDR3 has 12 residues. The germline gives CDR1 SQVTM, CDR2 ANQGSEA. CDR3 residues: CSVGVSNQPQHF. In DNA, the CDR3 is TGCAGCGTAGGGGTTAGCAATCAGCCCCAGCATTTT.

The chain employs TRBV5-1 and TRBJ1-3; 7 bases are shared with TRBD1. Germline trimming cut 1 base from V and 0 bases from J; bases unmatched to any gene: 7. The CDR3 spans 17 residues. Looked up from germline, CDR1 is SGHRS and CDR2 is YFSETQ. The CDR3: CASSLRGTDLSGNTIYF. As DNA, the CDR3 is TGCGCCAGCAGCTTGCGGGGGACAGATCTCTCTGGAAACACCATATATTTT.

This clone came up a few times. This rearrangement joins TRBV4-1 to TRBJ2-1; 8 nucleotides align to TRBD2. Germline-derived CDR1 and CDR2 are MGHRA and YSYEKL. The CDR3 totals 19 residues. J lost 0 bases, V lost 1 base, and 11 bases had no gene match. CDR3 coding DNA: TGCGCCAGCAGCCAAGGCACTAGCGGATTAAAAAACTCCTACAATGAGCAGTTCTTC. Amino acids: CASSQGTSGLKNSYNEQFF.

The genes are TRBV29-1 and TRBJ2-3; D is uncertain. Germline lookup yields CDR1 SQVTM and CDR2 ANQGSEA. V was cut by 3 bases and J by 5 bases, with 12 bases left in between. CDR3 length equals 13 residues. For the CDR3, the DNA is TGCAGCGTTGAGGTCGGGCAAGGAGATACGCAGTATTTT. Translating gives CSVEVGQGDTQYF.

The chain carries TRBV6-1 and TRBJ2-7; 8 bases are shared with TRBD1. This CDR3 has 13 amino acids. J lost 10 bases, V lost 4 bases, and 9 bases had no gene match. CDR1 is MNHNS and CDR2 is SASEGT in the germline V gene. The CDR3 reads CASSGTGTGIQYF. The CDR3, as DNA: TGTGCCAGCAGTGGAACCGGGACAGGAATCCAGTACTTC.

The chain is built from TRBV19 and TRBJ2-2; D is perhaps TRBD1 or TRBD2 (5 bases each). V was cut by 1 base and J by 3 bases, with 12 bases left in between. Germline CDR1 reads LNHDA; CDR2 reads SQIVND (reference sequence). This CDR3 has 16 amino acids. This CDR3 reads CASSIGGVGYTGELFF. CDR3 DNA sequence: TGTGCCAGTAGTATAGGAGGGGTGGGCTACACCGGGGAGCTGTTTTTT.

The V and J genes are TRBV19 and TRBJ2-3; 8 bases match TRBD2. With V trimmed by 7 bases and J by 10 bases, 13 bases remained unmatched. The length of the CDR3 is 14 residues. CDR1 LNHDA and CDR2 SQIVND come from the germline V gene (reference sequence). CDR3 nucleotides: TGTGCCAGTAAATCAGGCGGGGGGTTCTATCCGCAGTATTTT. It yields the protein CASKSGGGFYPQYF.

V usage is TRBV2 and J usage is TRBJ2-1, with TRBD1 matching 7 bases. CDR3 length: 15 amino acids. Unmatched junction bases numbered 9, after V lost 3 bases and J lost 7 bases. CDR1 and CDR2 (germline): SNHLY, FYNNEI. The CDR3 loop reads CASSDVRTGDNEQFF. As DNA, the CDR3 is TGTGCCAGCAGTGATGTTAGGACAGGCGATAATGAGCAGTTCTTC.

DNA of the CDR3: TGCAGCGTTGAGTCGGCGTCGGGCTACACCTTC. Its protein is CSVESASGYTF. The chain links TRBV29-1 to TRBJ1-2, with no clear D. V was pared by 3 bases and J by 8 bases, with 10 bases between. The CDR3 consists of 11 residues. CDR1 and CDR2 (germline): SQVTM, ANQGSEA.

The table lists this clone with a few counts. V gene TRBV5-4 combines with J gene TRBJ2-3, with TRBD1 matching 7 bases. Germline CDR1 reads SGHNT; CDR2 reads YYREEE (reference sequence). V lost 0 bases and J lost 7; bases outside the gene matches: 8. CDR3 length equals 15 residues. The CDR3, as DNA: TGTGCCAGCAGCTTGGTGACAGGGACCACGAATACGCAGTATTTT. Residues: CASSLVTGTTNTQYF.

CDR3 bases: TGCGCCAGCAGCCAAGACCCTGCTGGGGGCGCGGGGGAGACCCAGTACTTC. Translated: CASSQDPAGGAGETQYF. The chain is built from TRBV4-3 and TRBJ2-5; D may correspond to TRBD1 or TRBD2 (6 bases each). CDR3 length: 17 residues. CDR1 and CDR2 from the germline V gene are LGHNA and YSLEER. V lost 0 bases and J lost 5, with 19 bases in between.

The chain is built from TRBV5-6 and TRBJ2-5; D not certain. Per germline, CDR1 SGHDT and CDR2 YYEEEE. Trimming cost V 4 bases and J 1 base, with 11 bases left between them. The CDR3 covers 14 residues. CDR3 bases: TGTGCCAGCAGCCGTCCCAGCGCCCAAGAGACCCAGTACTTC. It is translated as CASSRPSAQETQYF.

CDR3 sequence (DNA): TGTGCCAGCAGGACCAGCGGAGCCTACGAGCAGTACTTC. Protein sequence: CASRTSGAYEQYF. The chain combines TRBV2 with TRBJ2-7; maybe TRBD2 (5 bases). This CDR3 region has 13 residues. Germline CDR1 is SNHLY and CDR2 is FYNNEI. Trimming shortened V by 6 bases and J by 2 bases, and 11 bases separated the two germline ends.